This paragraph reports one T cell receptor (beta chain). This sample is part of a study of blood T cell repertoires in COVID-19. This CDR3 contains 14 residues. The V gene lost 4 bases and the J gene lost 4 bases, with 14 bases spanning the gap. Germline CDR1 reads SGHDT; CDR2 reads YYEEEE. Generated by immunoSEQ multiplex PCR, the TCRdb table keeps only in-frame clones and is missing some. The profile shows some 270,000 clones, around 85% of them singletons. The origin of this receptor is a woman in her 70s with acute or convalescent COVID-19. Sequencing was performed on peripheral blood. The V gene is TRBV5-6, the J gene TRBJ1-2; no reliable D call. The CDR3 coding sequence is TGTGCCAGCAGCCCGGCGGGAGCCGTCTATGGCTACACCTTC. Translation gives CASSPAGAVYGYTF.